This T cell receptor (beta chain) was identified in a study of T cell changes during pregnancy in multiple sclerosis. This table comes from immunoSEQ multiplex PCR, and its TCRdb copy is limited to in-frame clones, with some not included. The sample includes 50,000 to 60,000 clones, around nine tenths seen only once; the top ten take approximately 0.4%. Germline assignment: CDR1 LNHNV and CDR2 YYDKDF (reference sequence). The CDR3 spans 18 residues. J was trimmed by 6 bases and V by 7 bases; bases with no gene match: 20. The clonotype comes from a female donor with multiple sclerosis, enrolled in a pregnancy study. The sample consisted of CD4+ T cells from peripheral blood mononuclear cells, taken in the third trimester of pregnancy. The rearrangement uses TRBV15 and TRBJ2-2; 7 positions agree with TRBD2. The CDR3 spells CATMDLGASGAGPGELFF. The CDR3 DNA reads TGTGCCACCATGGATTTGGGTGCTAGCGGCGCCGGACCCGGGGAGCTGTTTTTT.